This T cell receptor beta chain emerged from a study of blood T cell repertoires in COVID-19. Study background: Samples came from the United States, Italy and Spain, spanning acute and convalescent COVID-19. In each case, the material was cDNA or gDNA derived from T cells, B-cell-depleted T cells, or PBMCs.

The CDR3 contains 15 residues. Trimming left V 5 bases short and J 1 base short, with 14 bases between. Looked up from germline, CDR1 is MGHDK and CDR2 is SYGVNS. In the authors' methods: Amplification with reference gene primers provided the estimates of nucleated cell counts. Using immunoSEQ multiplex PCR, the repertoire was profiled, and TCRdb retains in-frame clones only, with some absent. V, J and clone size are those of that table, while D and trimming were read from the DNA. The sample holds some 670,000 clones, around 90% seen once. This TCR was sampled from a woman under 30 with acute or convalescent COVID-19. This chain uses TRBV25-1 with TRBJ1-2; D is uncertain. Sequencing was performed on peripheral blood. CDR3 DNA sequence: TGTGCCAGCAGTCGCGGCTCACGCTATAACTATGGCTACACCTTC. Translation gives CASSRGSRYNYGYTF.